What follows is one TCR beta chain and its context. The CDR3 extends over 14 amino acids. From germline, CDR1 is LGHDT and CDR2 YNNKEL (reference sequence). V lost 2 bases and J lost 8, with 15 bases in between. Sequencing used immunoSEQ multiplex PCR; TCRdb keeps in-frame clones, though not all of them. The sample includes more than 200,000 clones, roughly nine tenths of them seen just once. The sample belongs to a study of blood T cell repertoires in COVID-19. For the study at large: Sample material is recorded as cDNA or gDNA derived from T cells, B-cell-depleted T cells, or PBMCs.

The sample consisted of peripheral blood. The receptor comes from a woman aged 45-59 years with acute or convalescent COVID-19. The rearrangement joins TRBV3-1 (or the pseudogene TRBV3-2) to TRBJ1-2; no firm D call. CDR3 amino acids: CASSQNGEGWGYTF. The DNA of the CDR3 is TGTGCCAGCAGCCAAAATGGGGAGGGCTGGGGCTACACCTTC.